The rows below give T cell receptor beta chains drawn from one sample of a study of CD8+ T cells in alopecia areata. Data came from immunoSEQ multiplex PCR; TCRdb stores just in-frame clones and leaves some out. The sample lists some 200,000 clones, over 45% occurring once. The sample in question was CD4+ T cells sorted from blood, obtained at week 24, from a patient treated with tofacitinib. These receptors all come from a human donor with alopecia areata. CDR3s include the opening cysteine and the closing phenylalanine or tryptophan. The D gene is left open where the match is weak. Some rows mark clone size as missing; the rest say once, few, many or name a class of expanded clone.

J gene: TRBJ1-1
clone size: -
D gene: TRBD1
V gene: TRBV4-2
CDR3 protein: CASSPVTGGTTEAFF
CDR3 DNA: TGTGCCAGCAGCCCAGTGACAGGGGGCACGACTGAAGCTTTCTTT

J gene: TRBJ2-7
clone size: -
D gene: -
V gene: TRBV30
CDR3 protein: CAWKVRGSHYEQYF
CDR3 DNA: TGTGCCTGGAAGGTACGGGGGTCCCACTACGAGCAGTACTTC

J gene: TRBJ2-1
clone size: many
D gene: TRBD2
V gene: TRBV5-1
CDR3 protein: CASSVPRLAGGNNEQFF
CDR3 DNA: TGCGCCAGCAGCGTCCCCCGACTAGCGGGGGGCAACAATGAGCAGTTCTTC

J gene: TRBJ1-2
clone size: -
D gene: TRBD1
V gene: TRBV30
CDR3 protein: CAWRIPDRAYGYTF
CDR3 DNA: TGTGCCTGGAGAATACCGGACAGGGCTTACGGCTACACCTTC

J gene: TRBJ1-5
clone size: -
D gene: TRBD1
V gene: TRBV25-1
CDR3 protein: CASPQGARQPQHF
CDR3 DNA: TGTGCCAGTCCGCAGGGGGCCCGACAGCCCCAGCATTTT

J gene: TRBJ2-5
clone size: few
D gene: -
V gene: TRBV5-1
CDR3 protein: CASSFGQKQETQYF
CDR3 DNA: TGCGCCAGCAGCTTCGGACAAAAACAAGAGACCCAGTACTTC

J gene: TRBJ1-5
clone size: once
D gene: -
V gene: TRBV7-9
CDR3 protein: CASSLAVGGVNQPQHF
CDR3 DNA: TGTGCCAGCAGCTTAGCGGTCGGGGGGGTAAATCAGCCCCAGCATTTT

J gene: TRBJ2-5
clone size: few
D gene: TRBD1
V gene: TRBV5-4
CDR3 protein: CASSPGTGRGETQYF
CDR3 DNA: TGTGCCAGCAGCCCCGGGACAGGGAGGGGAGAGACCCAGTACTTC

J gene: TRBJ1-5
clone size: -
D gene: -
V gene: TRBV5-6
CDR3 protein: CASSRVNQPQHF
CDR3 DNA: TGTGCCAGCAGTAGGGTCAATCAGCCCCAGCATTTT

J gene: TRBJ2-7
clone size: -
D gene: -
V gene: TRBV20-1
CDR3 protein: CSASGLWEQYF
CDR3 DNA: TGCAGTGCTAGCGGGCTTTGGGAGCAGTACTTC

J gene: TRBJ1-2
clone size: -
D gene: -
V gene: TRBV28
CDR3 protein: CASEGTNYGYTF
CDR3 DNA: TGTGCCAGCGAGGGTACTAACTATGGCTACACCTTC

J gene: TRBJ2-5
clone size: -
D gene: -
V gene: TRBV9
CDR3 protein: CASSVGGQETQYF
CDR3 DNA: TGTGCCAGCAGCGTAGGGGGTCAAGAGACCCAGTACTTC

J gene: TRBJ2-1
clone size: -
D gene: TRBD2
V gene: TRBV15
CDR3 protein: CATMLAGGHEQFF
CDR3 DNA: TGTGCCACCATGTTAGCGGGAGGCCATGAGCAGTTCTTC

J gene: TRBJ1-6
clone size: -
D gene: TRBD1
V gene: TRBV11-2
CDR3 protein: CASSLDLQGNSPLHF
CDR3 DNA: TGTGCCAGCAGCTTAGATTTACAGGGGAATTCACCCCTCCACTTT

J gene: TRBJ1-1
clone size: -
D gene: -
V gene: TRBV30
CDR3 protein: CACLRGGDTEAFF
CDR3 DNA: TGTGCCTGTCTTCGAGGGGGGGACACTGAAGCTTTCTTT

J gene: TRBJ1-1
clone size: -
D gene: -
V gene: TRBV30
CDR3 protein: CAWTTAMNTEAFF
CDR3 DNA: TGTGCCTGGACAACAGCCATGAACACTGAAGCTTTCTTT

J gene: TRBJ2-7
clone size: -
D gene: -
V gene: TRBV2
CDR3 protein: CASRERRGLGDEQYF
CDR3 DNA: TGTGCCAGCAGGGAAAGAAGGGGATTGGGTGACGAGCAGTACTTC

J gene: TRBJ1-1
clone size: once
D gene: -
V gene: TRBV9
CDR3 protein: CASSVGMRGKDTEAFF
CDR3 DNA: TGTGCCAGCAGCGTAGGTATGCGGGGTAAGGACACTGAAGCTTTCTTT

J gene: TRBJ2-5
clone size: few
D gene: -
V gene: TRBV29-1
CDR3 protein: CSVGLRSGTQYF
CDR3 DNA: TGCAGCGTAGGACTCCGGTCAGGGACCCAGTACTTC

J gene: TRBJ2-3
clone size: -
D gene: -
V gene: TRBV7-2
CDR3 protein: CASSLWGQEDTQYF
CDR3 DNA: TGTGCCAGCAGCTTGTGGGGGCAGGAAGATACGCAGTATTTT

J gene: TRBJ1-5
clone size: -
D gene: -
V gene: TRBV4-1
CDR3 protein: CASSRAATGRQPQHF
CDR3 DNA: TGCGCCAGCAGCCGGGCGGCGACAGGACGACAGCCCCAGCATTTT

J gene: TRBJ1-1
clone size: few
D gene: -
V gene: TRBV5-1
CDR3 protein: CASSLGTRGNTEAFF
CDR3 DNA: TGCGCCAGCAGCTTAGGGACCAGGGGGAACACTGAAGCTTTCTTT

J gene: TRBJ1-5
clone size: -
D gene: -
V gene: TRBV7-2
CDR3 protein: CASSLAGDTRRPQHF
CDR3 DNA: TGTGCCAGCAGCTTAGCGGGTGACACCCGAAGGCCCCAGCATTTT

J gene: TRBJ1-2
clone size: -
D gene: -
V gene: TRBV7-6
CDR3 protein: CASSHTAGSLGYGYTF
CDR3 DNA: TGTGCCAGCAGCCACACGGCCGGGTCCCTAGGCTATGGCTACACCTTC

J gene: TRBJ1-1
clone size: -
D gene: -
V gene: TRBV6-5
CDR3 protein: CASSSSSLGRTEAFF
CDR3 DNA: TGTGCCAGCTCCTCCTCCTCTTTGGGTCGGACTGAAGCTTTCTTT

J gene: TRBJ1-1
clone size: -
D gene: -
V gene: TRBV7-9
CDR3 protein: CASSLKGGSLAFF
CDR3 DNA: TGTGCCAGCAGCTTAAAAGGAGGTTCCTTAGCTTTCTTT

J gene: TRBJ1-4
clone size: few
D gene: -
V gene: TRBV5-5
CDR3 protein: CASSLGVNEKLFF
CDR3 DNA: TGTGCCAGCAGCTTGGGGGTGAATGAAAAACTGTTTTTT

J gene: TRBJ1-4
clone size: -
D gene: TRBD1
V gene: TRBV7-2
CDR3 protein: CASSQGQGNEKLFF
CDR3 DNA: TGTGCCAGCAGCCAGGGACAGGGGAATGAAAAACTGTTTTTT

J gene: TRBJ1-2
clone size: -
D gene: -
V gene: TRBV28
CDR3 protein: CASSPGPGYGYTF
CDR3 DNA: TGTGCCAGCAGTCCGGGCCCCGGCTATGGCTACACCTTC

J gene: TRBJ1-2
clone size: few
D gene: TRBD1
V gene: TRBV18
CDR3 protein: CASSPNPTGQGYTF
CDR3 DNA: TGTGCCAGCTCACCTAACCCGACAGGGCAAGGCTACACCTTC

J gene: TRBJ2-1
clone size: -
D gene: -
V gene: TRBV29-1
CDR3 protein: CSVAHNNEQFF
CDR3 DNA: TGCAGCGTCGCACATAACAATGAGCAGTTCTTC

J gene: TRBJ2-7
clone size: -
D gene: -
V gene: TRBV4-3
CDR3 protein: CASSPASFYEQYF
CDR3 DNA: TGCGCCAGCAGCCCGGCTAGCTTCTACGAGCAGTACTTC

J gene: TRBJ2-1
clone size: once
D gene: -
V gene: TRBV29-1
CDR3 protein: CSVAGQSYNEQFF
CDR3 DNA: TGCAGCGTCGCGGGACAGTCCTACAATGAGCAGTTCTTC

J gene: TRBJ1-2
clone size: -
D gene: -
V gene: TRBV6-6
CDR3 protein: CASSGTRANYGYTF
CDR3 DNA: TGTGCCAGCAGTGGGACGAGAGCTAACTATGGCTACACCTTC

J gene: TRBJ2-3
clone size: few
D gene: -
V gene: TRBV7-6
CDR3 protein: CASTQGSTDTQYF
CDR3 DNA: TGTGCCAGCACTCAGGGTAGCACAGATACGCAGTATTTT

J gene: TRBJ1-2
clone size: -
D gene: TRBD1
V gene: TRBV15
CDR3 protein: CATSRGDRDYGYTF
CDR3 DNA: TGTGCCACCAGCAGAGGGGACAGGGACTATGGCTACACCTTC

J gene: TRBJ1-4
clone size: -
D gene: -
V gene: TRBV28
CDR3 protein: CASTRVGSEKLFF
CDR3 DNA: TGTGCCAGCACCAGGGTGGGGAGTGAAAAACTGTTTTTT

J gene: TRBJ1-5
clone size: few
D gene: -
V gene: TRBV4-3
CDR3 protein: CASSRTRSGGQPQHF
CDR3 DNA: TGCGCCAGCAGCCGAACTCGGTCGGGAGGTCAGCCCCAGCATTTT

J gene: TRBJ2-7
clone size: once
D gene: TRBD1
V gene: TRBV5-1
CDR3 protein: CASSLRTGYYEQYF
CDR3 DNA: TGCGCCAGCAGCTTGAGGACAGGATATTACGAGCAGTACTTC

J gene: TRBJ2-1
clone size: once
D gene: TRBD1
V gene: TRBV5-1
CDR3 protein: CASRNSGQGHSNEQFF
CDR3 DNA: TGCGCCAGCAGGAACTCGGGACAGGGGCATTCCAATGAGCAGTTCTTC

J gene: TRBJ1-1
clone size: few
D gene: -
V gene: TRBV10-3
CDR3 protein: CAISEPTAPSEAFF
CDR3 DNA: TGTGCCATCAGTGAGCCGACAGCCCCGAGTGAAGCTTTCTTT

J gene: TRBJ1-2
clone size: -
D gene: -
V gene: TRBV7-9
CDR3 protein: CASSQDNNYGYTF
CDR3 DNA: TGTGCCAGCAGCCAGGACAATAACTATGGCTACACCTTC

J gene: TRBJ1-2
clone size: -
D gene: -
V gene: TRBV7-9
CDR3 protein: CASSFLRVEGYTF
CDR3 DNA: TGTGCCAGCAGCTTTCTCAGGGTTGAGGGCTACACCTTC

J gene: TRBJ1-5
clone size: -
D gene: -
V gene: TRBV19
CDR3 protein: CASSPGGQNQPQHF
CDR3 DNA: TGTGCCAGTAGCCCCGGAGGACAGAATCAGCCCCAGCATTTT

J gene: TRBJ2-5
clone size: -
D gene: TRBD2
V gene: TRBV7-2
CDR3 protein: CASSLAGGGETQYF
CDR3 DNA: TGTGCCAGCAGCCTAGCGGGAGGCGGAGAGACCCAGTACTTC

J gene: TRBJ1-3
clone size: -
D gene: -
V gene: TRBV9
CDR3 protein: CASSVEYGAGNTIYF
CDR3 DNA: TGTGCCAGCAGCGTAGAGTATGGAGCTGGAAACACCATATATTTT

J gene: TRBJ2-3
clone size: once
D gene: TRBD1
V gene: TRBV5-1
CDR3 protein: CASSLVRGQDTQYF
CDR3 DNA: TGCGCCAGCAGCTTGGTCAGGGGGCAAGATACGCAGTATTTT

J gene: TRBJ1-1
clone size: -
D gene: -
V gene: TRBV5-5
CDR3 protein: CASGSGAMGNTEAFF
CDR3 DNA: TGTGCCAGCGGTTCCGGGGCCATGGGGAACACTGAAGCTTTCTTT

J gene: TRBJ2-3
clone size: -
D gene: -
V gene: TRBV27
CDR3 protein: CASSEGTSTDTQYF
CDR3 DNA: TGTGCCAGCAGCGAGGGGACAAGCACAGATACGCAGTATTTT

J gene: TRBJ2-7
clone size: -
D gene: -
V gene: TRBV4-1
CDR3 protein: CASSQGTYSYEQYF
CDR3 DNA: TGCGCCAGCAGCCAAGGCACGTACTCCTACGAGCAGTACTTC

J gene: TRBJ2-7
clone size: -
D gene: -
V gene: TRBV30
CDR3 protein: CAWSPEVAYEQYF
CDR3 DNA: TGTGCCTGGAGTCCGGAGGTGGCCTACGAGCAGTACTTC

J gene: TRBJ2-5
clone size: few
D gene: -
V gene: TRBV15
CDR3 protein: CATSRAFIQDQETQYF
CDR3 DNA: TGTGCCACCAGCAGAGCCTTCATACAGGACCAAGAGACCCAGTACTTC

J gene: TRBJ2-5
clone size: -
D gene: -
V gene: TRBV6-5
CDR3 protein: CASSYATGGRSTQYF
CDR3 DNA: TGTGCCAGCAGTTACGCCACCGGGGGCCGGTCGACCCAGTACTTC